These 16 T cell receptor beta chains originate from one sample sequenced in a study of blood T cell repertoires in COVID-19. Libraries were prepared by immunoSEQ multiplex PCR; TCRdb keeps only in-frame clonotypes and omits some of them. There are 30,000 to 35,000 clones in the sample; 90% to 95% occur only once, and approximately 12% lies in the top ten. Sequenced: peripheral blood. The receptor set was obtained from a human donor in a cohort sampled during active COVID-19.

This clone was seen only once. V and J are TRBV7-8 and TRBJ2-5; a possible D gene is TRBD2 (5 bases). Germline V gene sequence: CDR1 SGHVS, CDR2 FQNEAQ. CDR3 length equals 14 residues. V was cut by 4 bases and J by 4 bases, with 13 bases left in between. The DNA for the CDR3 is TGTGCCAGCAGCTACAGCGAGGGAGTAGAGACCCAGTACTTC. Translating it yields CASSYSEGVETQYF.

This clone was observed once. The rearrangement joins TRBV7-2 to TRBJ2-7, with D unclear. The CDR3 loop spans 14 amino acids. Germline assignment: CDR1 SGHTA and CDR2 FQGNSA. Trimming removed 4 bases from V and 6 bases from J, with 16 bases in between. The CDR3: CASSWPGRVREQYF. The CDR3 DNA reads as TGTGCCAGCAGCTGGCCTGGGCGCGTGCGCGAGCAGTACTTC.

The chain recombines TRBV5-1 with TRBJ2-7, with D possibly matching TRBD1 (5 bases). Germline-derived CDR1 and CDR2 are SGHRS and YFSETQ. V lost 4 bases and J lost 5, with 16 bases in between. This CDR3 has 14 residues. The CDR3 bases are TGCGCCAGCAGCGCATGGCAGGGTGGACACGAGCAGTACTTC. It yields the protein CASSAWQGGHEQYF.

The chain combines TRBV7-2 with TRBJ2-2; perhaps TRBD2 as D (6 bases). Trimming removed 3 bases at V and 7 bases at J, with 12 bases between. The CDR3 is 14 amino acids. Germline V gene lookup returns CDR1 SGHTA and CDR2 FQGNSA. In nucleotides, the CDR3 is TGTGCCAGCAGCTTTAAGCGGGCGGGCGGGGAGCTGTTTTTT. Translating gives CASSFKRAGGELFF.

This sequence joins TRBV5-1 and TRBJ2-3; 9 bases are shared with TRBD2. Germline V gene lookup returns CDR1 SGHRS and CDR2 YFSETQ. The CDR3 length is 17 residues. J gave up 3 bases and V 0 bases, and 8 bases lay outside the gene matches. CDR3 sequence reads: CASSLAPSGTSTDTQYF. For the CDR3, the DNA is TGCGCCAGCAGCTTGGCCCCTAGCGGGACGAGTACAGATACGCAGTATTTT.

The chain employs TRBV4-1 and TRBJ2-7, with 9 bases aligning to TRBD1. The CDR3 contains 16 residues. Germline trimming cut 0 bases from V and 3 bases from J; bases unmatched to any gene: 6. From germline, CDR1 is MGHRA and CDR2 YSYEKL. CDR3 bases: TGCGCCAGCAGCCAAGATACCAGGGACAGGGTCTACGAGCAGTACTTC. This sequence encodes CASSQDTRDRVYEQYF.

V and J are TRBV30 and TRBJ2-1; 9 bases match TRBD2. Germline trimming cut 4 bases from V and 9 bases from J; bases unmatched to any gene: 4. The CDR3 loop spans 12 amino acids. Germline-derived CDR1 and CDR2 are GTSNPN and SVGIG (reference sequence). CDR3 coding DNA: TGTGCCTGGACTAGCGGGGTCGGTGAGCAGTTCTTC. It yields the protein CAWTSGVGEQFF. The variable domain in full, with the rest retrieved from reference TRBV30 and TRBJ2-1, is SQTIHQWPATLVQPVGSPLSLECTVEGTSNPNLYWYRQAAGRGLQLLFYSVGIGQISSEVPQNLSASRPQDRQFILSSKKLLLSDSGFYLCAWTSGVGEQFFGPGTRLTVL.

The chain carries TRBV7-2 and TRBJ2-2; D possibly corresponds to TRBD1 (6 bases). The V end was cut by 1 base, the J end by 2 bases, with 8 bases between. The CDR3 is 15 residues long. Germline-derived CDR1 and CDR2 are SGHTA and FQGNSA. CDR3 protein: CASSLVGANTGELFF. In nucleotides, the CDR3 is TGTGCCAGCAGCTTAGTGGGGGCTAACACCGGGGAGCTGTTTTTT.

The chain links TRBV6-6 to TRBJ1-3; 7 bases match TRBD1. Germline loops: CDR1 MNHNY, CDR2 SVGAGI (reference sequence). V was clipped by 6 bases and J by 8 bases; unmatched bases: 10. CDR3 length: 14 amino acids. The CDR3 here is CASSRVEGADTIYF. The DNA of the CDR3 is TGTGCCAGCAGCCGGGTGGAGGGGGCGGACACCATATATTTT.

The gene calls are TRBV24-1 and TRBJ2-1; 7 bases match TRBD1. With 2 bases clipped from V and 4 bases from J, the junction kept 4 bases outside the gene matches. This CDR3 comprises 15 residues. The germline gives CDR1 KGHDR, CDR2 SFDVKD. The CDR3 DNA is TGTGCCACCAGTGATTCCGGGACAGATTACAATGAGCAGTTCTTC. It specifies CATSDSGTDYNEQFF.

The rearrangement uses TRBV6-5 and TRBJ2-1; D is unclear. The length of the CDR3 is 15 residues. CDR1 and CDR2 from the germline V gene are MNHEY and SVGAGI. V was cut by 4 bases and J by 0 bases, with 10 bases left in between. The CDR3 DNA reads as TGTGCCAGCAGTTTTGCAAGGAGCTCCTACAATGAGCAGTTCTTC. Translated: CASSFARSSYNEQFF.

The rearrangement uses TRBV7-3 and TRBJ1-1; D gene uncertain. CDR3 length equals 16 residues. The V gene lost 5 bases and the J gene lost 3 bases, with 19 bases spanning the gap. From germline, CDR1 is SGHTA and CDR2 FQGTGA. CDR3 loop: CASSPSEGRGDTEAFF. The DNA of the CDR3 is TGTGCCAGCAGCCCTAGCGAGGGTCGCGGGGACACTGAAGCTTTCTTT.

This chain connects TRBV30 to TRBJ2-3, with a tentative D call TRBD2 (5 bases). The V and J ends lost 2 bases and 8 bases respectively, with 14 bases between them. The CDR3 runs 13 residues. The germline CDR1 and CDR2 sequences are GTSNPN and SVGIG (reference sequence). The chain's CDR3 is CAWSPQTEGTQYF. The CDR3 DNA is TGTGCCTGGAGTCCCCAGACCGAGGGTACGCAGTATTTT.

The chain's CDR3 is CASSAAGGGEQYF. In nucleotides, the CDR3 is TGCGCCAGCAGCGCGGCCGGAGGTGGCGAGCAGTACTTC. The V gene is TRBV5-1, the J gene TRBJ2-7, with D possibly TRBD2 on 5 matching bases. The length of the CDR3 is 13 residues. Trimming removed 4 bases at V and 6 bases at J, with 14 bases between. Germline assignment: CDR1 SGHRS and CDR2 YFSETQ.

The chain combines TRBV9 with TRBJ2-3, with D tentatively TRBD2 (6 bases). V lost 0 bases and J 7 bases, leaving 12 bases between the germline ends. CDR1 and CDR2 from the germline V gene are SGDLS and YYNGEE. CDR3 length: 14 amino acids. The DNA for the CDR3 is TGTGCCAGCAGCGTAGCTACCGGGGGTTATACGCAGTATTTT. The encoded protein is CASSVATGGYTQYF.

The V call is TRBV7-2, the J call TRBJ1-4; D is perhaps TRBD1 (5 bases). CDR1 SGHTA and CDR2 FQGNSA come from the germline V gene. V shed 0 bases and J shed 10 bases, with 15 bases lying between them. The CDR3 loop spans 15 amino acids. The CDR3 nucleotides read TGTGCCAGCAGCTTAGCGCGGGGCCGATCAGCAAAACTGTTTTTT. This codes for CASSLARGRSAKLFF.